Described below is a single T cell receptor beta chain sequence and its context. These data originate in a study of blood T cell repertoires in COVID-19. Looking at the study overall: T cells, B-cell-depleted T cells, or PBMCs provided the cDNA or gDNA that served as material.

In the authors' methods: Reference gene primer amplification gave nucleated cell count estimates. Repertoires were generated with immunoSEQ multiplex PCR, while TCRdb's copy carries only in-frame clones and drops some. V and J calls and clone size follow that table, whereas D and trimming were derived from the DNA. The sample lists some 450,000 clones, 70% to 90% seen once, with about 12% in the top ten. Seattle-derived patients entered the study during active infection and were followed longitudinally. With 5 bases removed from V and 6 bases from J, the gap between germline ends came to 13 bases. CDR1 and CDR2 from the germline V gene are SEHNR and FQNEAQ (reference sequence). The CDR3 has 13 amino acids.

The gene calls are TRBV7-9 and TRBJ1-1; D might be TRBD1 (5 bases). The TCR sequence derives from a woman between 50 and 59 years old with COVID-19, enrolled during active disease. Sequencing used peripheral blood. The CDR3 spells CASSIGGTPEAFF. In DNA, the CDR3 is TGTGCCAGCAGCATTGGGGGGACCCCTGAAGCTTTCTTT.